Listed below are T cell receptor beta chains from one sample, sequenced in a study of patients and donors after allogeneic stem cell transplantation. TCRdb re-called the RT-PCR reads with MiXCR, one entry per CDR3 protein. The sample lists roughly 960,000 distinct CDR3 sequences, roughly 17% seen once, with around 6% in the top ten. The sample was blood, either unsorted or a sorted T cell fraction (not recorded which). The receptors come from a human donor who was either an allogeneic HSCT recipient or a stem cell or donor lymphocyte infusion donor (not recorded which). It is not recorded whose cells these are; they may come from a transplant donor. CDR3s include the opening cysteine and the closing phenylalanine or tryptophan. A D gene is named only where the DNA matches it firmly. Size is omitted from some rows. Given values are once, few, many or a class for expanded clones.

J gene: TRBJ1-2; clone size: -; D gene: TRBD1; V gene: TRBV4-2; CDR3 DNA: TGTGCCAGCAGCCAAGATGTAGGGGGCGAGGGGGGTGGCTACACCTTC; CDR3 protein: CASSQDVGGEGGGYTF
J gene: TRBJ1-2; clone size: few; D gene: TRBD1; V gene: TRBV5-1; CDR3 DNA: TGCGCCAGCAGCCCCCTGACAGGGAATGGCTACACCTTC; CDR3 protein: CASSPLTGNGYTF
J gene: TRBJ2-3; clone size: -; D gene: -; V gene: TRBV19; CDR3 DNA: TGTGCCAGTACCCCGAGGACCCGCACAGATACGCAGTATTTT; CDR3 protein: CASTPRTRTDTQYF
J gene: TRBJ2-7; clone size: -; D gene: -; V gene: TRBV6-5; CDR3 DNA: TGTGCCAGCAGTTCAAGGGCCGGGTCGCCGAACACCTACGAGCAGTACTTC; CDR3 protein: CASSSRAGSPNTYEQYF
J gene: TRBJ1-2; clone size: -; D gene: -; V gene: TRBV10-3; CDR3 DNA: TGTGCCATCAGGAGGGGACCAAGAGGCTACACCTTC; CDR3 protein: CAIRRGPRGYTF
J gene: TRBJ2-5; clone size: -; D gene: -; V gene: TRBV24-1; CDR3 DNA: TGTGCCACCAGTGACCGGCAGGGACAGACCCAGTACTTC; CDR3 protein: CATSDRQGQTQYF
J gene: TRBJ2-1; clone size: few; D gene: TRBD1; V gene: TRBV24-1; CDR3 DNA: TGTGCCACCAGTGACAGACAGGGGGCAAACAATGAGCAGTTCTTC; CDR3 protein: CATSDRQGANNEQFF
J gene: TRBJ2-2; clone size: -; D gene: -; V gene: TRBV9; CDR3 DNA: TGTGCCAGCAGCGTGGCACATGGGCGGGTGAACACCGGGGAGCTGTTTTTT; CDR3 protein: CASSVAHGRVNTGELFF
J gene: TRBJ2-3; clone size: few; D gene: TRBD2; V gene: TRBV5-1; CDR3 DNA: TGCGCCAGCAGCTCAACGGCCGGAGGGACTAGCGGGCCCCATACGCAGTATTTT; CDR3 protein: CASSSTAGGTSGPHTQYF
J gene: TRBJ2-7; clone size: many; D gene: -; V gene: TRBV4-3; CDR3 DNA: TGCGCCAGCTCGAGGGGGGACGGGATCTACGAGCAGTACTTC; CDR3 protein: CASSRGDGIYEQYF